These T cell receptor beta chains were read from a single sample in a study of blood T cell repertoires in COVID-19. Assay used: immunoSEQ multiplex PCR; TCRdb lists only in-frame clones, some missing. The data hold approximately 71,000 clones, with over 75% observed a single time. Sequencing was done on a sample of peripheral blood. The receptors derive from a human donor in a cohort sampled during active COVID-19. Each CDR3 is given with its conserved first and last residue. Fields, in order: V gene, clone size, J gene, D gene, CDR3 protein, CDR3 DNA. A D gene is named only where the DNA matches it firmly. Expanded clones get a size class; other rows say once, few or many, or leave the size out.

v_gene: TRBV27
abundance: NA
j_gene: TRBJ1-1
d_gene: NA
CDR3aa: CASSLLGGQEAFF
CDR3nt: TGTGCCAGCAGTTTATTGGGGGGGCAGGAAGCTTTCTTT

v_gene: TRBV15
abundance: NA
j_gene: TRBJ2-3
d_gene: TRBD1
CDR3aa: CATSREKGQGNTQYF
CDR3nt: TGTGCCACCAGCAGAGAGAAGGGACAGGGCAATACGCAGTATTTT

v_gene: TRBV7-8
abundance: NA
j_gene: TRBJ2-3
d_gene: NA
CDR3aa: CASSLPTGTDTQYF
CDR3nt: TGTGCCAGCAGCTTACCGACAGGCACAGATACGCAGTATTTT

v_gene: TRBV29-1
abundance: NA
j_gene: TRBJ2-3
d_gene: TRBD1
CDR3aa: CSAEGQNTDTQYF
CDR3nt: TGCAGCGCCGAGGGACAGAACACAGATACGCAGTATTTT

v_gene: TRBV2
abundance: few
j_gene: TRBJ1-2
d_gene: NA
CDR3aa: CAALRGAGGYGYTF
CDR3nt: TGTGCCGCCTTGCGGGGAGCCGGGGGCTATGGCTACACCTTC

v_gene: TRBV12-3/TRBV12-4
abundance: NA
j_gene: TRBJ2-5
d_gene: NA
CDR3aa: CASSFFLKLSYF
CDR3nt: TGTGCCAGCAGTTTCTTTCTTAAGCTTTCATACTTC

v_gene: TRBV30
abundance: NA
j_gene: TRBJ1-4
d_gene: NA
CDR3aa: CAWSRGGDEKLFF
CDR3nt: TGTGCCTGGAGTAGAGGGGGAGATGAAAAACTGTTTTTT

v_gene: TRBV11-1
abundance: NA
j_gene: TRBJ2-5
d_gene: NA
CDR3aa: CASSRDSGETQYF
CDR3nt: TGTGCCAGCAGCCGGGACTCGGGGGAGACCCAGTACTTC

v_gene: TRBV5-5
abundance: NA
j_gene: TRBJ2-5
d_gene: NA
CDR3aa: CASSLRIGHPTFQETQYF
CDR3nt: TGTGCCAGCAGCTTGCGAATCGGACACCCCACATTCCAAGAGACCCAGTACTTC

v_gene: TRBV27
abundance: once
j_gene: TRBJ1-3
d_gene: NA
CDR3aa: CASSLTPTGSGNTIYF
CDR3nt: TGTGCCAGCAGTTTGACACCGACAGGCTCTGGAAACACCATATATTTT

v_gene: TRBV5-6
abundance: NA
j_gene: TRBJ1-1
d_gene: NA
CDR3aa: CASSGGQLNTEAFF
CDR3nt: TGTGCCAGCAGCGGAGGACAGTTGAACACTGAAGCTTTCTTT

v_gene: TRBV6-6
abundance: NA
j_gene: TRBJ1-6
d_gene: TRBD1
CDR3aa: CASSLDRGRGSPLHF
CDR3nt: TGTGCCAGCTCCCTAGACAGGGGGCGCGGTTCACCCCTCCACTTT